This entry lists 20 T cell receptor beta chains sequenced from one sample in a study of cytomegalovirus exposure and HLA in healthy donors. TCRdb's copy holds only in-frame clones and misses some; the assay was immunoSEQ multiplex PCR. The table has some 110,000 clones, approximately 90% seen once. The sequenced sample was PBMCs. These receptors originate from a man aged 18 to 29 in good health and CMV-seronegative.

The chain's CDR3 is CASSQWGQGRFSEQYF. The CDR3 DNA sequence: TGCGCCAGCAGCCAATGGGGACAGGGAAGGTTTAGCGAGCAGTACTTC. V and J are TRBV4-1 and TRBJ2-7, with TRBD1 identical over 9 bases. V lost 2 bases and J lost 6; bases outside the gene matches: 11. The CDR3 covers 16 residues. Germline lookup yields CDR1 MGHRA and CDR2 YSYEKL.

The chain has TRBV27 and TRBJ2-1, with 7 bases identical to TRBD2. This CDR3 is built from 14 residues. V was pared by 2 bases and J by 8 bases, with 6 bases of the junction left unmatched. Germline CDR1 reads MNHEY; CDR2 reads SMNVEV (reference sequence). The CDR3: CASSLGGGPDEQFF. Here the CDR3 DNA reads TGTGCCAGCAGTTTAGGGGGAGGGCCGGATGAGCAGTTCTTC.

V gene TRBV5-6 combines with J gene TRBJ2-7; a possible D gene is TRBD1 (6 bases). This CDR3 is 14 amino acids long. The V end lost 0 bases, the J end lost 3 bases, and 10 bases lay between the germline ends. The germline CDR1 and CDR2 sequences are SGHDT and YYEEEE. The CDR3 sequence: CASSLGQGFYEQYF. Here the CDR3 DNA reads TGTGCCAGCAGCTTGGGTCAGGGGTTCTACGAGCAGTACTTC.

CDR3 loop: CASSEAHRTTSYEQYF. The DNA of the CDR3 is TGTGCCAGCAGTGAAGCGCACAGGACAACTTCCTACGAGCAGTACTTC. The V call is TRBV2, the J call TRBJ2-7; a possible D gene is TRBD1 (5 bases). Looked up from germline, CDR1 is SNHLY and CDR2 is FYNNEI. Trimming pared 0 bases from V and 1 base from J, leaving 13 bases between. There are 16 residues in the CDR3.

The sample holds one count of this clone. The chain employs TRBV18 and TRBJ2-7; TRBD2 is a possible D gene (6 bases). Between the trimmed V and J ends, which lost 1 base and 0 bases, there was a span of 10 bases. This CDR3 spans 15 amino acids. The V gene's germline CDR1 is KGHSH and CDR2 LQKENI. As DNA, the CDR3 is TGTGCCAGCTCACCACAGGAGGGTATCTCCTACGAGCAGTACTTC. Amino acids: CASSPQEGISYEQYF.

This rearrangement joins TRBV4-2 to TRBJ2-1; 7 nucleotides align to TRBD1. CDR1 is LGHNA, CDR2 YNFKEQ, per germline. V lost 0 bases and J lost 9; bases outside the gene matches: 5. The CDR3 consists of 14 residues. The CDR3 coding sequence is TGTGCCAGCAGCCAAGATAGGGGACAGTTTGAGCAGTTCTTC. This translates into CASSQDRGQFEQFF.

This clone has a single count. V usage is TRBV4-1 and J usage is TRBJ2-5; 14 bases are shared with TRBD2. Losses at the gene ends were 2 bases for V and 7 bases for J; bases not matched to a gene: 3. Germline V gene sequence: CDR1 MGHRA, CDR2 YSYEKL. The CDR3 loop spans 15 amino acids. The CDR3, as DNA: TGCGCCAGCAGCCAACGTGGACTAGCGGGAGGGACCCAGTACTTC. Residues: CASSQRGLAGGTQYF.

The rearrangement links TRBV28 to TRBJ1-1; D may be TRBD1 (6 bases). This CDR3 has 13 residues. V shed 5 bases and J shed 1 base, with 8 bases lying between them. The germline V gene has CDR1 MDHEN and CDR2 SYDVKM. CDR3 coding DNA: TGTGCCAGCAGTAGGACAGAGAACACTGAAGCTTTCTTT. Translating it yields CASSRTENTEAFF.

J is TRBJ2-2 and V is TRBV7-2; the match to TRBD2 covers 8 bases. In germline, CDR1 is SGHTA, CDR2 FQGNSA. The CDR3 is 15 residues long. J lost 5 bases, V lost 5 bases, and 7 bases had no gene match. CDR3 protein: CASSPGGGPTGELFF. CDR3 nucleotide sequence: TGTGCCAGCAGCCCCGGGGGGGGCCCAACCGGGGAGCTGTTTTTT.

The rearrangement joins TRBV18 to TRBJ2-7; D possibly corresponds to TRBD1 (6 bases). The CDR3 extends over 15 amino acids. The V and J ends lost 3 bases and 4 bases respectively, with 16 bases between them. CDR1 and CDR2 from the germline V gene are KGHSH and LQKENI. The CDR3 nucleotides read TGTGCCAGCTCACCGAGGTCAGGGGATAGATACGAGCAGTACTTC. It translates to CASSPRSGDRYEQYF. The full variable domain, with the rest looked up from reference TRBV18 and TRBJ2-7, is NAGVMQNPRHLVRRRGQEARLRCSPMKGHSHVYWYRQLPEEGLKFMVYLQKENIIDESGMPKERFSAEFPKEGPSILRIQQVVRGDSAAYFCASSPRSGDRYEQYFGPGTRLTVT.

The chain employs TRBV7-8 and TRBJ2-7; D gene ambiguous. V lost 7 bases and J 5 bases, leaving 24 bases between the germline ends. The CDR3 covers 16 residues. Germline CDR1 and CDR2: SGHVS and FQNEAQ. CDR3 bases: TGTGCCAGCACTGAGAAGCCGGCGGCCCTTCTTCACGAGCAGTACTTC. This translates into CASTEKPAALLHEQYF.

The DNA for the CDR3 is TGCGCCAGCAGCCAGATGGGTCAGGACTCCTACAATGAGCAGTTCTTC. This sequence encodes CASSQMGQDSYNEQFF. The J gene is TRBJ2-1, the V gene TRBV4-1; D ambiguous. CDR1 is MGHRA and CDR2 is YSYEKL in the germline V gene. The CDR3 covers 16 residues. V lost 3 bases, J lost 0 bases, and 12 bases lay in between.

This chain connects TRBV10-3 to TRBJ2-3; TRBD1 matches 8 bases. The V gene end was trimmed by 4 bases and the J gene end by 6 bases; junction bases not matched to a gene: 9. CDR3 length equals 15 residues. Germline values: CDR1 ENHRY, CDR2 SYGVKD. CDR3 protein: CAISVSQGAQDTQYF. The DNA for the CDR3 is TGTGCCATCAGTGTGTCGCAGGGGGCGCAGGATACGCAGTATTTT.

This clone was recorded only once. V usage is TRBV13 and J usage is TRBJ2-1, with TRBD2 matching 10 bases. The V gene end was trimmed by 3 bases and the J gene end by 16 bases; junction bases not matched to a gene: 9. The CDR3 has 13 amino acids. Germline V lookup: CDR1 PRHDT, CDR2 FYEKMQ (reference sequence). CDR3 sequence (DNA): TGTGCCAGCAGCTTCCAAGGGACTAGCGAACGATTCTTC. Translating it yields CASSFQGTSERFF.

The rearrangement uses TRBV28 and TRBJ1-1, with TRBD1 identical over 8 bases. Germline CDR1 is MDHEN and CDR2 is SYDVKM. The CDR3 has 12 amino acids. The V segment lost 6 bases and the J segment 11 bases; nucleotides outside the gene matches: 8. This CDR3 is CASRPDRANAFF. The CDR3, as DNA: TGTGCCAGCAGACCGGACAGGGCGAATGCTTTCTTT.

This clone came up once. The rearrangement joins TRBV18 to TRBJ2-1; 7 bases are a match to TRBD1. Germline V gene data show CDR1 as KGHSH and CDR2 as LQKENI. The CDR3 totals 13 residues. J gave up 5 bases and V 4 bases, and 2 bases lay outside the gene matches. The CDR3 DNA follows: TGTGCCAGCTCACAGGGACAGAACAATGAGCAGTTCTTC. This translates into CASSQGQNNEQFF. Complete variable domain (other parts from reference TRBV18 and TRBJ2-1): NAGVMQNPRHLVRRRGQEARLRCSPMKGHSHVYWYRQLPEEGLKFMVYLQKENIIDESGMPKERFSAEFPKEGPSILRIQQVVRGDSAAYFCASSQGQNNEQFFGPGTRLTVL.

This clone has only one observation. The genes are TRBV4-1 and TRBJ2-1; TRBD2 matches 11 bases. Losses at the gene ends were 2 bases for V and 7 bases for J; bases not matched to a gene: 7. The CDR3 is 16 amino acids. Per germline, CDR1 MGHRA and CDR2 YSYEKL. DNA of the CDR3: TGCGCCAGCAGCCAATACCATAGCGGGGGGGCAAATGAGCAGTTCTTC. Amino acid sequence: CASSQYHSGGANEQFF.

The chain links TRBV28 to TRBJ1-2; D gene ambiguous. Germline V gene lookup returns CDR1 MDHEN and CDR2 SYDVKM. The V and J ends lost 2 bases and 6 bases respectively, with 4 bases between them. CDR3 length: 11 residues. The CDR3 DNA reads TGTGCCAGCAGTTTAACAGATGGCTACACCTTC. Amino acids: CASSLTDGYTF.

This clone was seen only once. Here the CDR3 DNA reads TGTGCCAGCTCACCGACAGGGGCCGGAGAAAAACTGTTTTTT. It codes for CASSPTGAGEKLFF. The chain couples TRBV18 to TRBJ1-4, with TRBD1 identical over 8 bases. Looked up from germline, CDR1 is KGHSH and CDR2 is LQKENI. The CDR3 is 14 amino acids. J lost 8 bases, V lost 3 bases, and 5 bases had no gene match.

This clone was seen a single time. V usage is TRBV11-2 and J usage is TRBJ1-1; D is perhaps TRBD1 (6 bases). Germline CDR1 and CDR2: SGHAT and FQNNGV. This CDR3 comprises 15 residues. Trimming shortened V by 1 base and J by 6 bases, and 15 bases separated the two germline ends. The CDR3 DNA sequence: TGTGCCAGCAGCTTAGGGGTTCTGGGGGCCCCTGAAGCTTTCTTT. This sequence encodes CASSLGVLGAPEAFF.